This paragraph covers one TCR beta chain sequence. The entry originates in a study of blood T cell repertoires in COVID-19. Whole-study context: Sites across the United States, Italy and Spain contributed samples from acute and convalescent COVID-19. PBMCs, B-cell-depleted T cells, or T cells provided the cDNA or gDNA that made up the material.

Study processing details: Reference gene primer amplification in the assay estimated nucleated cell counts. Using immunoSEQ multiplex PCR, the repertoire was profiled, and TCRdb retains in-frame clones only, with some absent. V and J calls and clone size come straight from that table; D and trimming were deduced from the DNA. In the table there are about 70,000 clones, around 86% of which are singletons. The CDR3 has 13 residues. V dropped 7 bases and J dropped 1 base, with 13 bases sitting between them. The germline gives CDR1 SQVTM, CDR2 ANQGSEA. The receptor was derived from a man in his 70s with active COVID-19. The sequencing input was peripheral blood. V usage is TRBV29-1 and J usage is TRBJ2-5; a weak D match, TRBD2 (7 bases). The CDR3 nucleotides are TGCAGCGAAACGGCGGGGGCCCAAGAGACCCAGTACTTC. Residues: CSETAGAQETQYF.